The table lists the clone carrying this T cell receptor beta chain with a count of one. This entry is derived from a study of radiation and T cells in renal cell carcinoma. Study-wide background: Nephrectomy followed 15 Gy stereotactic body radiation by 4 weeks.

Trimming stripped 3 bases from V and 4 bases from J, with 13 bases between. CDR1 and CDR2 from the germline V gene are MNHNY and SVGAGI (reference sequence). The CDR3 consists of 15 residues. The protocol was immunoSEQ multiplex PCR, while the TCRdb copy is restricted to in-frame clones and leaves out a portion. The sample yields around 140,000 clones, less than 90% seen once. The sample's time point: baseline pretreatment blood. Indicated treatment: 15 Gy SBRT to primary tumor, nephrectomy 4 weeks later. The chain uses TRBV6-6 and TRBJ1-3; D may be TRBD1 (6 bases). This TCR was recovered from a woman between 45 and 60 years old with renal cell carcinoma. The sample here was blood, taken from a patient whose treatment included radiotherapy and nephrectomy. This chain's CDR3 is CASSYLGGRGNTIYF. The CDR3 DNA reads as TGTGCCAGCAGTTATTTGGGGGGCCGGGGAAACACCATATATTTT.